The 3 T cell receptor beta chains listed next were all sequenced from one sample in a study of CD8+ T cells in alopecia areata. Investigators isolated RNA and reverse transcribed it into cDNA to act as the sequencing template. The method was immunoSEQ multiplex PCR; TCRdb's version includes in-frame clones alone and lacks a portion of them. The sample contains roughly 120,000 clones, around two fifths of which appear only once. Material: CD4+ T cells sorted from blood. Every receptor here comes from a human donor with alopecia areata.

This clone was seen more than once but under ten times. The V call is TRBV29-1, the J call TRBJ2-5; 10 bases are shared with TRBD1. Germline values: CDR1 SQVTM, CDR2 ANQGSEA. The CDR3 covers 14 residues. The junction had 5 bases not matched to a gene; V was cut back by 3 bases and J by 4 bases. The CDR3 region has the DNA TGCAGCGTTGAGAGGGACAGGGGTATAGAGACCCAGTACTTC. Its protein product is CSVERDRGIETQYF.

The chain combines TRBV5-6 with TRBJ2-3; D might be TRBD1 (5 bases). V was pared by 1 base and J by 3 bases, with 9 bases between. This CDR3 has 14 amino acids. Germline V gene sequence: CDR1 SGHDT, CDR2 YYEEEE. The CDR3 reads CASSLLGRTDTQYF. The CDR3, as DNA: TGTGCCAGCAGCTTGTTGGGGCGGACAGATACGCAGTATTTT.

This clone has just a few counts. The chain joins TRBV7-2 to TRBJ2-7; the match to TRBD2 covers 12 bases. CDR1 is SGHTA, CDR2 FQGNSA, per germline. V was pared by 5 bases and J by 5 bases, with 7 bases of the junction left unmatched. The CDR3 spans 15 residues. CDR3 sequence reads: CASSVQTSGGNEQYF. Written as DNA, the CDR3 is TGTGCCAGCAGCGTCCAGACTAGCGGGGGTAACGAGCAGTACTTC.